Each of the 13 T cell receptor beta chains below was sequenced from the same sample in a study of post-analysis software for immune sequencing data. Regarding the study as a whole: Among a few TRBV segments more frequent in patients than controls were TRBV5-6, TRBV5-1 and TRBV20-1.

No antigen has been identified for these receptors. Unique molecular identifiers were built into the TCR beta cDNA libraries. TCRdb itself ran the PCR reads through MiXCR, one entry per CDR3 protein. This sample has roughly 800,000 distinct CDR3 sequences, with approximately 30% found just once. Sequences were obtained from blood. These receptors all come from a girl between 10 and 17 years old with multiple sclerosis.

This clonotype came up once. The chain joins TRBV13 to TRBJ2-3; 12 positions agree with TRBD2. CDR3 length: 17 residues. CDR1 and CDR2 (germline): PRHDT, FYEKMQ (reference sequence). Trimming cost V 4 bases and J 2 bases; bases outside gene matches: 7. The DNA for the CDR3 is TGTGCCAGCAGCTCGAAGACTAGCGGGGGTCCCACAGATACGCAGTATTTT. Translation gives CASSSKTSGGPTDTQYF.

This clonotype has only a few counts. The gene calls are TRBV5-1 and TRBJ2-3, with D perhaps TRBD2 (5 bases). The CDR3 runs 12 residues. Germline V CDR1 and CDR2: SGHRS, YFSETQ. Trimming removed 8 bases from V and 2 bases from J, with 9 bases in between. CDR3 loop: CASWGVTDTQYF. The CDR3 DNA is TGCGCCAGTTGGGGAGTCACAGATACGCAGTATTTT. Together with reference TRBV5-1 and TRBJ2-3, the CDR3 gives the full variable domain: KAGVTQTPRYLIKTRGQQVTLSCSPISGHRSVSWYQQTPGQGLQFLFEYFSETQRNKGNFPGRFSGRQFSNSRSEMNVSTLELGDSALYLCASWGVTDTQYFGPGTRLTVL.

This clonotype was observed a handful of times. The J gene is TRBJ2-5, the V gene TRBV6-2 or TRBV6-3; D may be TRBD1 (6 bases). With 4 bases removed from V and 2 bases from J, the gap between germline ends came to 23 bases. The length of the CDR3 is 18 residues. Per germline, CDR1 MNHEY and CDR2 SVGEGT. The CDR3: CASSSILRTGTEQETQYF. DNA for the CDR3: TGTGCCAGCAGTTCCATCCTACGCACAGGGACCGAACAAGAGACCCAGTACTTC.

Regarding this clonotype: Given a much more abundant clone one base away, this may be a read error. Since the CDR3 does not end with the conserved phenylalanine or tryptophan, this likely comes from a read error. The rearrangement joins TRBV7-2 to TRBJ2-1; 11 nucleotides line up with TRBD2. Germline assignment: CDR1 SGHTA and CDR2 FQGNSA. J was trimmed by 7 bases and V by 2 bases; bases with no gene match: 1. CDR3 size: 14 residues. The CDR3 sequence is CASSLLAGGNEQFS. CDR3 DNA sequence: TGTGCCAGCAGCTTATTAGCGGGGGGGAATGAGCAGTTCTCC.

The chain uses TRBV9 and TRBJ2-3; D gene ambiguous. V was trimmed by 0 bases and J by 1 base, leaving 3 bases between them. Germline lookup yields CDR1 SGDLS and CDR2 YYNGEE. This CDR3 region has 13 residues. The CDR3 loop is CASSVGRTDTQYF. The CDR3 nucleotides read TGTGCCAGCAGCGTAGGCCGCACAGATACGCAGTATTTT.

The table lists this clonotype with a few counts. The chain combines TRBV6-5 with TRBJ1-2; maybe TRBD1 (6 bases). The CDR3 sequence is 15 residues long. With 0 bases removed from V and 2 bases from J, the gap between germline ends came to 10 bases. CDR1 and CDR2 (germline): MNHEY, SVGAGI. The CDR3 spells CASSYSRGPNYGYTF. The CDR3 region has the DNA TGTGCCAGCAGTTACTCCCGGGGGCCGAACTATGGCTACACCTTC.

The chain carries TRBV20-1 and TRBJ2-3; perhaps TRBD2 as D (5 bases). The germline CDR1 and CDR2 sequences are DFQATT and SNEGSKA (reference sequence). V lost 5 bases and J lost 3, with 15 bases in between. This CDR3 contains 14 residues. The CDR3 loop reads CSAPREIGTDTQYF. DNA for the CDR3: TGCAGTGCTCCTCGGGAAATAGGGACAGATACGCAGTATTTT.

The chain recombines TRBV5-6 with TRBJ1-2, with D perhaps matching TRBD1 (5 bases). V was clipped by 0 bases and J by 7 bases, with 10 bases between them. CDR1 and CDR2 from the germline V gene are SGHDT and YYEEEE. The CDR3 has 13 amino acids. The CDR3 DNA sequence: TGTGCCAGCAGCTTGGAGCCGAGGGGTGGCTACACCTTC. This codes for CASSLEPRGGYTF.

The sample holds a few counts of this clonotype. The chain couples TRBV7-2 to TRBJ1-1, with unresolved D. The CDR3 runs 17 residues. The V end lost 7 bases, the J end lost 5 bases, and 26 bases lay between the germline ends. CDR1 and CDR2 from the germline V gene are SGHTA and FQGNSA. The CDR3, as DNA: TGTGCCAGCACCCGAGAGATCGGTTTAGGGCATTCTACTGAAGCTTTCTTT. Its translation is CASTREIGLGHSTEAFF.

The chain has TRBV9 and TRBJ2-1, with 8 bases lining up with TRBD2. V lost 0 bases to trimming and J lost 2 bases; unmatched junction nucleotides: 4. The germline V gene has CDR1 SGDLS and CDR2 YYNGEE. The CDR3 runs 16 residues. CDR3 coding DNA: TGTGCCAGCAGCGTAGTCTCGGGAGGGCCCTACAATGAGCAGTTCTTC. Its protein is CASSVVSGGPYNEQFF.

This CDR3 is CASSTTNTQYF. The CDR3 nucleotides are TGTGCCAGCAGCACTACAAATACGCAGTATTTT. V and J are TRBV7-2 and TRBJ2-3; D not resolved. V lost 5 bases and J lost 7, with 7 bases in between. CDR3 length: 11 residues. Germline values: CDR1 SGHTA, CDR2 FQGNSA.

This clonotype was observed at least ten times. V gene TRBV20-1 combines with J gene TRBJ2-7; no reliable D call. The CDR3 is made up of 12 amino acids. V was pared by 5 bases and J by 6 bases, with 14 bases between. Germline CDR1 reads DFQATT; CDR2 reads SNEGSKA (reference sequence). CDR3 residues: CSARFGGSEQYF. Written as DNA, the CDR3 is TGCAGTGCTCGTTTTGGTGGCTCCGAGCAGTACTTC.

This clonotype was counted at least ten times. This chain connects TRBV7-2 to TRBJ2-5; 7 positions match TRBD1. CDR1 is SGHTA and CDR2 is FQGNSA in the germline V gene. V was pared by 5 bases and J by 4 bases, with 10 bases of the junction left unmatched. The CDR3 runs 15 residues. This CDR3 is CASSPRTGAGETQYF. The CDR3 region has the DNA TGTGCCAGCAGCCCGCGCACAGGGGCGGGAGAGACCCAGTACTTC.